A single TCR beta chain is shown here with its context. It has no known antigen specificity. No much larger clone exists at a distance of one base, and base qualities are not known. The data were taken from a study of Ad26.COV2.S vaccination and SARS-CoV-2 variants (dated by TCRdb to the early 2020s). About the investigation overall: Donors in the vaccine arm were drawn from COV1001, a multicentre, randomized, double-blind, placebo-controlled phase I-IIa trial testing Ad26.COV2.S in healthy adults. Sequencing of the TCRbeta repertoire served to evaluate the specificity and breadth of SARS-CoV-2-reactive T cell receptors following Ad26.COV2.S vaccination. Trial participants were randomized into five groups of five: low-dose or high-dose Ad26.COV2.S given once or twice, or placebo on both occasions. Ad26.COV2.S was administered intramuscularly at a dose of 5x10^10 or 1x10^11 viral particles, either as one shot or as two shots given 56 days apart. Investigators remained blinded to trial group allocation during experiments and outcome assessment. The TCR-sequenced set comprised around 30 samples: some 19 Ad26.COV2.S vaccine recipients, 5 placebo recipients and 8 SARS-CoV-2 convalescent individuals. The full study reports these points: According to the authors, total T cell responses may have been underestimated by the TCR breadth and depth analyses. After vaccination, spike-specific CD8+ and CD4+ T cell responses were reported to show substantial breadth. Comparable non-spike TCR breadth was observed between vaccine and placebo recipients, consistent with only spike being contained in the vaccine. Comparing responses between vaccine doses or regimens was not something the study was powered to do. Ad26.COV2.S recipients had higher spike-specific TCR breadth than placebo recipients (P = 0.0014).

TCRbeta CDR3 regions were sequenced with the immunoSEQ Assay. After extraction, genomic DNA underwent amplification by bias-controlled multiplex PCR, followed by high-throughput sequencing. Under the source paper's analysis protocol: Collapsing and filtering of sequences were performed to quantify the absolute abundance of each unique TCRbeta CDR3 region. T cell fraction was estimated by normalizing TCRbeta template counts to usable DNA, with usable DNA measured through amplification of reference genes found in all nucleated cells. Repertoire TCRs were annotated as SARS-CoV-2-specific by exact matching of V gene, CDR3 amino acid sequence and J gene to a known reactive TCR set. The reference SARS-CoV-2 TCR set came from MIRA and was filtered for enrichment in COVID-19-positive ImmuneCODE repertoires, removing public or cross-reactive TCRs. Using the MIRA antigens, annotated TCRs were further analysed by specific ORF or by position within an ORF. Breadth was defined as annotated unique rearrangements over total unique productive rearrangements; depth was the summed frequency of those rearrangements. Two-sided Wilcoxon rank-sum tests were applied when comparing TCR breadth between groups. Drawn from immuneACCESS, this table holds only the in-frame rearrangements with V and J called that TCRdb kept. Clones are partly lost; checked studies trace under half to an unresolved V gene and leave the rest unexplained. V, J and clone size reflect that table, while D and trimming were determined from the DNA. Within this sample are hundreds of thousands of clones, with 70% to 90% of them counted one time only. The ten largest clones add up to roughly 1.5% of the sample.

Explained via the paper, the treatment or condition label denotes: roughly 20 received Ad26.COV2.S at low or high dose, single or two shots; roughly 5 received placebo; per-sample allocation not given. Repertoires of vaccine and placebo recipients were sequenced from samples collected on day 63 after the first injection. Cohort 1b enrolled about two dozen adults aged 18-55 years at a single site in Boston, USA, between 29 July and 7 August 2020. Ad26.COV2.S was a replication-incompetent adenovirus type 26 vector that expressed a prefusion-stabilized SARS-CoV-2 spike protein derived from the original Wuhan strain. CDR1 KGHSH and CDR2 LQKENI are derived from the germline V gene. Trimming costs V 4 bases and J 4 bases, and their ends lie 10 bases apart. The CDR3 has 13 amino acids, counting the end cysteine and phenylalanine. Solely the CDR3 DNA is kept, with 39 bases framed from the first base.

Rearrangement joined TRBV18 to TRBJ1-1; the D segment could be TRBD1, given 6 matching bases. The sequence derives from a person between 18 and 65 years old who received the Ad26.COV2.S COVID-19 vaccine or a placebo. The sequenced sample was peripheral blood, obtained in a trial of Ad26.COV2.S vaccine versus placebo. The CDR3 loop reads CASSLGQSTEAFF. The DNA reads TGTGCCAGCTCACTCGGACAGAGCACTGAAGCTTTCTTT. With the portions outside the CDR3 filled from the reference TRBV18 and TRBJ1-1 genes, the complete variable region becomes NAGVMQNPRHLVRRRGQEARLRCSPMKGHSHVYWYRQLPEEGLKFMVYLQKENIIDESGMPKERFSAEFPKEGPSILRIQQVVRGDSAAYFCASSLGQSTEAFFGQGTRLTVV.